The 3 T cell receptor beta chains presented below share a single source sample, sequenced in a study of blood T cell repertoires in COVID-19. The table came from immunoSEQ multiplex PCR; TCRdb's copy has only in-frame clones and leaves some out. In the table there are over 200,000 clones, about 90% of which are singletons. The material sequenced was peripheral blood. All receptors come from a young man with acute or convalescent COVID-19.

The chain employs TRBV18 and TRBJ2-1, with 11 nucleotides matching TRBD1. Trimming removed 4 bases from V and 7 bases from J; junction bases left unmatched: 0. This CDR3 region has 13 residues. Per the germline V gene, CDR1 is KGHSH and CDR2 is LQKENI. CDR3 amino acids: CASSRDRGNEQFF. The CDR3 DNA reads as TGTGCCAGCTCACGGGACAGGGGGAATGAGCAGTTCTTC.

The chain has TRBV5-1 and TRBJ2-7; D might be TRBD2 (5 bases). V lost 4 bases to trimming and J lost 0 bases, with 11 bases between them. Germline V gives CDR1 SGHRS, CDR2 YFSETQ. The CDR3 consists of 14 residues. This CDR3 reads CASSQEVSSYEQYF. The CDR3 coding sequence is TGCGCCAGCAGCCAGGAGGTCTCCTCCTACGAGCAGTACTTC.

Of note for this clone: The same CDR3 arises from other DNA sequences in this sample as well. This chain connects TRBV28 to TRBJ1-1; unclear D gene. The germline V gene encodes CDR1 MDHEN and CDR2 SYDVKM. The germline V and J ends were trimmed by 5 bases and 0 bases, with 4 bases remaining between them. This CDR3 is 12 amino acids long. As DNA, the CDR3 is TGTGCCAGCAGTCTGTTGAACACTGAAGCTTTCTTT. Amino acids: CASSLLNTEAFF. The variable domain in full, with the rest retrieved from reference TRBV28 and TRBJ1-1, is DVKVTQSSRYLVKRTGEKVFLECVQDMDHENMFWYRQDPGLGLRLIYFSYDVKMKEKGDIPEGYSVSREKKERFSLILESASTNQTSMYLCASSLLNTEAFFGQGTRLTVV.